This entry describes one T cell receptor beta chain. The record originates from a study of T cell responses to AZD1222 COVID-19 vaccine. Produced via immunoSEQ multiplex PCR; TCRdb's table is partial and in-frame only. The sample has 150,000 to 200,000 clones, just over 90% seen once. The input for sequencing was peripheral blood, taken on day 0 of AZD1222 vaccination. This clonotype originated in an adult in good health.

CDR3 nucleotide sequence: TGTGCCAGCATCCCAGCACTCGCTGCCACTGAAGCTTTCTTT. The encoded protein is CASIPALAATEAFF. The rearrangement uses TRBV6-5 and TRBJ1-1; D is uncertain. The CDR3 length is 14 residues. In germline, CDR1 is MNHEY, CDR2 SVGAGI. The V end was cut by 7 bases, the J end by 4 bases, with 16 bases between.